This is a list of T cell receptor beta chains from one sample in a study of blood T cell repertoires in COVID-19. The repertoire was sequenced with immunoSEQ multiplex PCR; TCRdb's copy has only in-frame clones and lacks some. This sample has just over 300,000 clones, with roughly 89% found just once. Sequenced material: peripheral blood. The receptor source for this set is a woman aged 25 to 39 with COVID-19, enrolled during active disease. The CDR3 runs from the conserved cysteine through the conserved F or W. Each record gives: J gene, clone size, V gene, D gene, CDR3 protein, CDR3 DNA. A D gene is named only where the DNA matches it firmly. Expanded clones are given a class, and other clones once, few, many or no size at all.

j_call: TRBJ2-1; clone_size: once; v_call: TRBV5-5; d_call: TRBD2; cdr3_aa: CASSLYGRGVYNEQFF; cdr3_nt: TGTGCCAGCAGCTTGTACGGGCGGGGGGTTTACAATGAGCAGTTCTTC
j_call: TRBJ1-3; clone_size: .; v_call: TRBV4-2; d_call: TRBD1; cdr3_aa: CASSSDRAGNTIYF; cdr3_nt: TGTGCCAGCAGCAGTGACAGGGCCGGAAACACCATATATTTT
j_call: TRBJ1-2; clone_size: .; v_call: TRBV15; d_call: .; cdr3_aa: CATSRDIGGSVKGYTF; cdr3_nt: TGTGCCACCAGCAGAGATATTGGGGGGAGTGTAAAGGGCTACACCTTC
j_call: TRBJ2-3; clone_size: .; v_call: TRBV28; d_call: TRBD2; cdr3_aa: CASSSPSGASTDTQYF; cdr3_nt: TGTGCCAGCAGTTCGCCTAGCGGGGCTAGCACAGATACGCAGTATTTT
j_call: TRBJ1-2; clone_size: .; v_call: TRBV4-3; d_call: .; cdr3_aa: CASSQEQGLTRGYTF; cdr3_nt: TGCGCCAGCAGCCAAGAACAGGGATTAACTAGGGGCTACACCTTC
j_call: TRBJ2-5; clone_size: .; v_call: TRBV27; d_call: .; cdr3_aa: CASSSLSLIGTQYF; cdr3_nt: TGTGCCAGCAGTTCCCTTAGCCTCATTGGGACCCAGTACTTC
j_call: TRBJ2-3; clone_size: .; v_call: TRBV6-5; d_call: .; cdr3_aa: CASSYSAKQNTDTQYF; cdr3_nt: TGTGCCAGCAGTTACTCAGCCAAACAGAACACAGATACGCAGTATTTT
j_call: TRBJ1-3; clone_size: .; v_call: TRBV19; d_call: .; cdr3_aa: CASSREVRQPSGNTIYF; cdr3_nt: TGTGCCAGTAGTAGAGAGGTGCGACAGCCCTCTGGAAACACCATATATTTT
j_call: TRBJ1-4; clone_size: .; v_call: TRBV10-3; d_call: TRBD1; cdr3_aa: CAISSGTGERGEKLFF; cdr3_nt: TGTGCCATCAGTTCAGGGACAGGGGAAAGGGGTGAAAAACTGTTTTTT
j_call: TRBJ2-7; clone_size: .; v_call: TRBV4-1; d_call: .; cdr3_aa: CASSQDTGSYEQYF; cdr3_nt: TGCGCCAGCAGCCAAGACACAGGGTCCTACGAGCAGTACTTC
j_call: TRBJ2-3; clone_size: .; v_call: TRBV29-1; d_call: TRBD2; cdr3_aa: CSAGHTSGVSTDTQYF; cdr3_nt: TGCAGCGCCGGCCACACTAGCGGGGTGAGCACAGATACGCAGTATTTT
j_call: TRBJ1-2; clone_size: .; v_call: TRBV3-1/TRBV3-2; d_call: .; cdr3_aa: CASSHPSLGGYTF; cdr3_nt: TGTGCCAGCAGCCATCCAAGCCTCGGGGGCTACACCTTC
j_call: TRBJ2-1; clone_size: .; v_call: TRBV10-1; d_call: TRBD1; cdr3_aa: CASSSGTGVDEQFF; cdr3_nt: TGCGCCAGCAGCTCCGGGACAGGGGTCGATGAGCAGTTCTTC
j_call: TRBJ1-2; clone_size: .; v_call: TRBV3-1/TRBV3-2; d_call: .; cdr3_aa: CASSRQGLAYGYTF; cdr3_nt: TGTGCCAGCAGCCGCCAGGGCCTTGCCTATGGCTACACCTTC
j_call: TRBJ2-7; clone_size: .; v_call: TRBV10-2; d_call: .; cdr3_aa: CASSDPIGTPSYEQYF; cdr3_nt: TGCGCCAGCAGCGACCCCATCGGGACACCTTCCTACGAGCAGTACTTC
j_call: TRBJ1-6; clone_size: once; v_call: TRBV11-2; d_call: .; cdr3_aa: CASSLFAGWNSPLHF; cdr3_nt: TGTGCCAGCAGCTTATTTGCAGGATGGAATTCACCCCTCCACTTT
j_call: TRBJ2-5; clone_size: .; v_call: TRBV5-4; d_call: .; cdr3_aa: CASSLDSQETQYF; cdr3_nt: TGTGCCAGCAGCTTGGACAGTCAAGAGACCCAGTACTTC
j_call: TRBJ1-5; clone_size: .; v_call: TRBV6-2/TRBV6-3; d_call: .; cdr3_aa: CASSYSAGSNQPQHF; cdr3_nt: TGTGCCAGCAGTTATAGTGCAGGCTCCAATCAGCCCCAGCATTTT
j_call: TRBJ1-1; clone_size: .; v_call: TRBV3-1/TRBV3-2; d_call: .; cdr3_aa: CASSHMAGKGTFF; cdr3_nt: TGTGCCAGTTCCCACATGGCAGGTAAGGGGACTTTCTTT
j_call: TRBJ1-2; clone_size: .; v_call: TRBV19; d_call: .; cdr3_aa: CASSSGLVLYGYTF; cdr3_nt: TGTGCCAGTAGTTCGGGGTTGGTGCTCTATGGCTACACCTTC
j_call: TRBJ1-5; clone_size: .; v_call: TRBV30; d_call: TRBD1; cdr3_aa: CAWSDLTGNQPQHF; cdr3_nt: TGTGCCTGGAGTGACCTGACAGGGAATCAGCCCCAGCATTTT
j_call: TRBJ1-1; clone_size: .; v_call: TRBV7-9; d_call: .; cdr3_aa: CASSLVWGTEGTEAFF; cdr3_nt: TGTGCCAGCAGCTTAGTGTGGGGCACGGAGGGCACTGAAGCTTTCTTT
j_call: TRBJ2-7; clone_size: few; v_call: TRBV5-1; d_call: .; cdr3_aa: CASSEGGPYEQYF; cdr3_nt: TGCGCCAGCAGCGAAGGGGGTCCCTACGAGCAGTACTTC
j_call: TRBJ1-1; clone_size: .; v_call: TRBV11-2; d_call: .; cdr3_aa: CASSIQGPMNTEAFF; cdr3_nt: TGTGCCAGCAGCATACAGGGTCCCATGAACACTGAAGCTTTCTTT
j_call: TRBJ1-6; clone_size: .; v_call: TRBV28; d_call: TRBD1; cdr3_aa: CASSETGGISYNSPLHF; cdr3_nt: TGTGCCAGCAGTGAAACAGGGGGCATTTCCTATAATTCACCCCTCCACTTT
j_call: TRBJ1-2; clone_size: once; v_call: TRBV28; d_call: .; cdr3_aa: CASTRQGVRLYGYTF; cdr3_nt: TGTGCCAGCACCCGACAAGGGGTCAGACTCTATGGCTACACCTTC
j_call: TRBJ2-3; clone_size: .; v_call: TRBV18; d_call: .; cdr3_aa: CASSPRSADTQYF; cdr3_nt: TGTGCCAGCTCACCGAGATCGGCAGATACGCAGTATTTT
j_call: TRBJ2-5; clone_size: once; v_call: TRBV6-5; d_call: TRBD2; cdr3_aa: CASRASGAQETQYF; cdr3_nt: TGTGCCAGCAGGGCTAGCGGGGCCCAAGAGACCCAGTACTTC
j_call: TRBJ1-3; clone_size: once; v_call: TRBV18; d_call: TRBD1; cdr3_aa: CASSPSQGAGNTIYF; cdr3_nt: TGTGCCAGCTCACCATCACAGGGGGCTGGAAACACCATATATTTT
j_call: TRBJ1-4; clone_size: .; v_call: TRBV6-5; d_call: TRBD1; cdr3_aa: CASSRNRGSNEKLFF; cdr3_nt: TGTGCCAGCAGTCGAAACAGGGGCTCTAATGAAAAACTGTTTTTT
j_call: TRBJ1-2; clone_size: .; v_call: TRBV7-9; d_call: TRBD1; cdr3_aa: CASSPPGTGGAFDYGYTF; cdr3_nt: TGTGCCAGCAGCCCTCCCGGGACAGGGGGCGCGTTCGACTATGGCTACACCTTC
j_call: TRBJ2-6; clone_size: .; v_call: TRBV28; d_call: .; cdr3_aa: CASSFWQGSFAGANVLTF; cdr3_nt: TGTGCCAGCAGTTTTTGGCAGGGGTCTTTCGCTGGGGCCAACGTCCTGACTTTC
j_call: TRBJ1-1; clone_size: .; v_call: TRBV19; d_call: TRBD1; cdr3_aa: CATDTGTGWTEAFF; cdr3_nt: TGTGCCACGGATACCGGGACAGGGTGGACTGAAGCTTTCTTT
j_call: TRBJ1-2; clone_size: .; v_call: TRBV7-2; d_call: TRBD1; cdr3_aa: CASSPDRARDYTF; cdr3_nt: TGTGCCAGCAGCCCCGACAGGGCGAGGGACTACACCTTC
j_call: TRBJ2-2; clone_size: .; v_call: TRBV27; d_call: TRBD1; cdr3_aa: CASRETGGVPGELFF; cdr3_nt: TGTGCCAGCAGAGAGACAGGGGGCGTGCCCGGGGAGCTGTTTTTT
j_call: TRBJ2-2; clone_size: .; v_call: TRBV6-5; d_call: .; cdr3_aa: CASSLLLTGELFF; cdr3_nt: TGTGCCAGCAGTCTATTACTGACCGGGGAGCTGTTTTTT
j_call: TRBJ2-1; clone_size: .; v_call: TRBV15; d_call: TRBD2; cdr3_aa: CATSRGGSSYNEQFF; cdr3_nt: TGTGCCACCAGCAGGGGGGGGAGTTCCTACAATGAGCAGTTCTTC
j_call: TRBJ2-3; clone_size: once; v_call: TRBV10-3; d_call: TRBD2; cdr3_aa: CAISESFYGGDTDTQYF; cdr3_nt: TGTGCCATCAGTGAGTCATTTTACGGGGGGGACACAGATACGCAGTATTTT
j_call: TRBJ2-5; clone_size: .; v_call: TRBV11-3; d_call: .; cdr3_aa: CARRETQYF; cdr3_nt: TGTGCCAGACGGGAGACCCAGTACTTC
j_call: TRBJ2-7; clone_size: .; v_call: TRBV18; d_call: .; cdr3_aa: CASSPPGTRQGGQYF; cdr3_nt: TGTGCCAGCTCACCCCCCGGGACACGCCAAGGAGGGCAGTACTTC
j_call: TRBJ2-3; clone_size: .; v_call: TRBV2; d_call: .; cdr3_aa: CASSEKTTFTDTQYF; cdr3_nt: TGTGCCAGCAGTGAAAAAACTACCTTCACAGATACGCAGTATTTT
j_call: TRBJ1-3; clone_size: .; v_call: TRBV18; d_call: TRBD1; cdr3_aa: CASSPWTGTNTIYF; cdr3_nt: TGTGCCAGCTCACCATGGACAGGGACGAACACCATATATTTT
j_call: TRBJ1-1; clone_size: once; v_call: TRBV10-3; d_call: .; cdr3_aa: CAISGTPPGDTEAFF; cdr3_nt: TGTGCCATCAGTGGCACGCCGCCGGGGGACACTGAAGCTTTCTTT
j_call: TRBJ2-1; clone_size: .; v_call: TRBV5-4; d_call: .; cdr3_aa: CASSLPGDRSSNEQFF; cdr3_nt: TGTGCCAGCAGCCTCCCCGGAGACAGGTCTTCCAATGAGCAGTTCTTC
j_call: TRBJ2-1; clone_size: .; v_call: TRBV5-1; d_call: TRBD2; cdr3_aa: CASSLIGTNYNEQFF; cdr3_nt: TGCGCCAGCAGCTTAATCGGGACTAATTACAATGAGCAGTTCTTC
j_call: TRBJ1-1; clone_size: .; v_call: TRBV28; d_call: TRBD1; cdr3_aa: CASSLAPSGRGTEAFF; cdr3_nt: TGTGCCAGCAGTTTAGCCCCCTCCGGCAGGGGGACTGAAGCTTTCTTT
j_call: TRBJ1-4; clone_size: .; v_call: TRBV15; d_call: TRBD1; cdr3_aa: CATSRGVGQGREKLFF; cdr3_nt: TGTGCCACCAGCAGAGGGGTAGGACAGGGAAGGGAAAAACTGTTTTTT
j_call: TRBJ2-5; clone_size: .; v_call: TRBV7-9; d_call: TRBD2; cdr3_aa: CASSLPGTRNEETQYF; cdr3_nt: TGTGCCAGCAGCTTGCCGGGGACTAGGAATGAAGAGACCCAGTACTTC
j_call: TRBJ1-2; clone_size: .; v_call: TRBV7-9; d_call: TRBD1; cdr3_aa: CASSRDRGPNYGYTF; cdr3_nt: TGTGCCAGCTCCCGGGACAGGGGGCCCAACTATGGCTACACCTTC
j_call: TRBJ1-1; clone_size: .; v_call: TRBV6-2/TRBV6-3; d_call: .; cdr3_aa: CASSSPGRRTEAFF; cdr3_nt: TGTGCCAGCAGTTCCCCAGGGAGGAGGACTGAAGCTTTCTTT
j_call: TRBJ2-1; clone_size: .; v_call: TRBV10-3; d_call: .; cdr3_aa: CAIRGAGLYNEQFF; cdr3_nt: TGTGCCATCAGGGGGGCCGGGCTCTACAATGAGCAGTTCTTC
j_call: TRBJ1-6; clone_size: .; v_call: TRBV30; d_call: .; cdr3_aa: CAWSDLSAYNSPLHF; cdr3_nt: TGTGCCTGGAGCGACTTAAGCGCCTATAATTCACCCCTCCACTTT